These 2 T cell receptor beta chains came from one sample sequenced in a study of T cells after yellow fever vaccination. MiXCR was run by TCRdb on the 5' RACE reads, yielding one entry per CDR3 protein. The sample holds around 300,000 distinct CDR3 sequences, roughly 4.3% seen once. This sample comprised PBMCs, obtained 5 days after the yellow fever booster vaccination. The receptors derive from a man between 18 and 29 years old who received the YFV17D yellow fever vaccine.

CDR3 region: CASSPSGLRTIVGYTF. Written as DNA, the CDR3 is TGTGCCAGCAGTCCCTCCGGGCTACGGACGATTGTGGGCTACACCTTC. The chain couples TRBV27 to TRBJ1-2; D unclear. Looked up from germline, CDR1 is MNHEY and CDR2 is SMNVEV (reference sequence). Trimming took 5 bases from V and 8 from J, leaving 24 bases between them. This CDR3 contains 16 residues.

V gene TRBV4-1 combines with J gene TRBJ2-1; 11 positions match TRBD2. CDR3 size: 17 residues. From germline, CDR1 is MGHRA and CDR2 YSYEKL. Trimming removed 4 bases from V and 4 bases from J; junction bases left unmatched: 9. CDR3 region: CASSPQLAGALYNEQFF. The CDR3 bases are TGCGCCAGCAGCCCCCAACTAGCGGGGGCCCTTTACAATGAGCAGTTCTTC.